The rows below give T cell receptor beta chains drawn from one sample of a study of blood T cell repertoires in COVID-19. Method: immunoSEQ multiplex PCR; TCRdb's copy keeps in-frame clones and lacks some. The sample lists around 130,000 clones; more than 70% were seen once. Material: peripheral blood. The receptor set was obtained from an older man with acute or convalescent COVID-19. The CDR3 runs from the conserved cysteine through the conserved F or W. D genes are given only for firm matches. Only part of the rows carry a size: once, few, many, or a class if the clone is expanded.

j_gene	d_gene	abundance	v_gene	CDR3nt	CDR3aa
TRBJ1-2	.	.	TRBV5-1	TGCGCCAGCAGCTTGTACCAGGGGTCGGTCTATGGCTACACCTTC	CASSLYQGSVYGYTF
TRBJ2-7	.	.	TRBV12-3/TRBV12-4	TGTGCCAGCAGTTTATGGGGAGGCGAGCAGTACTTC	CASSLWGGEQYF
TRBJ2-5	.	.	TRBV30	TGTGCCTGGAGGGGGGCAGATTCCCAAGAGACCCAGTACTTC	CAWRGADSQETQYF
TRBJ2-3	TRBD2	.	TRBV2	TGTGCCAGCAGAAGACTAGCGGGGAGTCCGTATTTT	CASRRLAGSPYF
TRBJ1-5	TRBD1	.	TRBV6-6	TGTGCCAGCAGTTACCCCGGGACAGGTAATCAGCCCCAGCATTTT	CASSYPGTGNQPQHF
TRBJ1-2	.	.	TRBV5-1	TGCGCCAGCAGCTGGGGGGGCAGGGCCCCGGGATATGGCTACACCTTC	CASSWGGRAPGYGYTF
TRBJ2-7	.	.	TRBV11-2	TGTGCCAGCAGCTTAAGCGGGTACGGGCAGTACTTC	CASSLSGYGQYF
TRBJ2-1	TRBD2	few	TRBV27	TGTGCCAGCAGTCCAGCGGGGGGGCCTGAGTTCTTC	CASSPAGGPEFF
TRBJ2-3	TRBD2	.	TRBV27	TGTGCCAGCAGCCCAGGAAATAGCGGGGGTATAGATACGCAGTATTTT	CASSPGNSGGIDTQYF
TRBJ2-1	TRBD1	few	TRBV25-1	TGTGCCAGCAGTGAATTGGGGACAGGGGAGATCAATGAGCAGTTCTTC	CASSELGTGEINEQFF
TRBJ1-1	.	.	TRBV14	TGTGCCAGCAGCCAAGTGAACACGGGGGTCTTGGACACTGAAGCTTTCTTT	CASSQVNTGVLDTEAFF
TRBJ2-1	.	few	TRBV5-6	TGTGCCAGCAGACCACAGGACATATATTACAATGAGCAGTTCTTC	CASRPQDIYYNEQFF
TRBJ1-2	.	.	TRBV30	TGTGCCTGGAGTGTACAGCTCTATGGCTACACCTTC	CAWSVQLYGYTF
TRBJ1-1	.	few	TRBV18	TGTGCCAGCTCACCTCGGGGGGAGGGGACTGAAGCTTTCTTT	CASSPRGEGTEAFF
TRBJ1-5	.	.	TRBV7-9	TGTGCCAGCAGCTCGGGACTGAACAATCAGCCCCAGCATTTT	CASSSGLNNQPQHF
TRBJ1-1	.	.	TRBV19	TGTGCCAGTAGTATCGCACAGGGGAACACTGAAGCTTTCTTT	CASSIAQGNTEAFF
TRBJ1-4	TRBD1	.	TRBV10-3	TGTGCCATCAGTCGAGAGGGGGCAAATGAAAAACTGTTTTTT	CAISREGANEKLFF
TRBJ2-1	TRBD2	.	TRBV5-4	TGTGCCAGCAGTCCTAGCGGCGGCCTCCCTTACAATGAGCAGTTCTTC	CASSPSGGLPYNEQFF
TRBJ2-7	TRBD2	.	TRBV28	TGTGCCAGCAGTCCTCCGGGAGGGGCGCTTTCCGAGCAGTACTTC	CASSPPGGALSEQYF
TRBJ1-1	.	.	TRBV10-3	TGTGCCATAACCGGGACACCGAACACTGAAGCTTTCTTT	CAITGTPNTEAFF
TRBJ1-4	.	.	TRBV21-1	TGTGCCAGCAGCAAAGTTGGGTCAGGGTGGGAAAAACTGTTTTTT	CASSKVGSGWEKLFF
TRBJ2-2	TRBD1	.	TRBV29-1	TGCAGCGTGTCCGCTGGGACAGCGAACACCGGGGAGCTGTTTTTT	CSVSAGTANTGELFF